The 3 T cell receptor beta chains below were found in one sample sequenced in a study of cytomegalovirus exposure and HLA in healthy donors. The PCR had 60 Vbeta and 13 Jbeta primers. Sequencing used immunoSEQ multiplex PCR; TCRdb keeps in-frame clones, though not all of them. The table includes some 120,000 clones, about 79% detected once. Sequenced: PBMCs. The origin of the receptors is a man aged 25 to 45 in good health and CMV-seropositive.

The chain uses TRBV7-8 and TRBJ2-3; 7 positions match TRBD2. V shed 5 bases and J 13 bases; nucleotides not matched to a gene: 15. Germline CDR1 and CDR2: SGHVS and FQNEAQ. This CDR3 is built from 14 residues. In DNA, the CDR3 is TGTGCCAGCAGCCTGAGTCCCGGGACTATTAGGGAGTATTTT. Its translation: CASSLSPGTIREYF. Using reference TRBV7-8 and TRBJ2-3 for the parts outside the CDR3, the full variable domain is GAGVSQSPRYKVAKRGQDVALRCDPISGHVSLFWYQQALGQGPEFLTYFQNEAQLDKSGLPSDRFFAERPEGSVSTLKIQRTQQEDSAVYLCASSLSPGTIREYFGPGTRLTVL.

Written as DNA, the CDR3 is TGCGCCAGCAGCTTGGGGGGCTCCGTGAACACTGAAGCTTTCTTT. This translates into CASSLGGSVNTEAFF. The chain uses TRBV5-1 and TRBJ1-1; tentatively, D is TRBD1 (5 bases). V dropped 0 bases and J dropped 0 bases, with 9 bases sitting between them. Germline V CDR1 and CDR2: SGHRS, YFSETQ. The CDR3 is 15 residues long.

This rearrangement joins TRBV5-4 to TRBJ2-5; TRBD2 aligns across 8 bases. V gave up 0 bases and J gave up 11 bases; unmatched junction bases: 12. Germline V gene data show CDR1 as SGHNT and CDR2 as YYREEE (reference sequence). The CDR3 has 15 amino acids. CDR3 DNA sequence: TGTGCCAGCAGCTTGGATGGGCGGGGGGCCTGGGAGCAGTACTTC. As protein: CASSLDGRGAWEQYF.